This entry describes one TCR beta chain. Its recognized antigen is unknown. No base quality values were provided; no much bigger clone lies one nucleotide off. This sample was sequenced with an Illumina HiSeq 1500. TCRdb handled the public reads itself, with Q25 trimming in fastp and clone calling in MiXCR, and kept productive beta chains. Each record represents a unique CDR3 protein, reported with the most common genes and DNA among its rows. This sample comprises fewer than 300,000 distinct CDR3 sequences, about 26% of them detected only once. The top ten constitute roughly 14% of the sample. This entry comes from a study of T cell repertoires in cytomegalovirus infection (dated by TCRdb to between 2018 and 2021). Study-wide context: The HLA type of each donor mattered for the analysis, because public TCR beta signatures pointed to carriage of CMV infection along with the matching HLA type. General conclusions and limits of the study: In both this cohort and an independent roughly 360-donor cohort, the cumulative frequency of public TCR beta family members distinguished carriers of CMV infection plus the relevant HLA type. The ex vivo response was dominated by HLA-C-restricted CMV-specific TCR beta clonotypes, which also provided the single most frequent clonotype in two of eight donors.

CDR1 and CDR2 were assigned from the germline V gene (reference sequence) as MNHEY and SMNVEV. The junction shows trimming of 3 bases on V and 6 bases on J, and the gene matches do not reach 10 bases of it. The cysteine opens and the phenylalanine closes a CDR3 of 15 amino acids. Just CDR3 DNA is preserved here, 45 bases in frame from base 1. The specimen was PBMCs. The sequence was obtained from a human donor in good health (CMV status not recorded). Some clones in this sample may be carry-over from other donors' samples. This chain is built from TRBV27 and TRBJ1-1; TRBD1 matches 7 bases in the middle. The DNA sequence follows: TGTGCCAGCAGTTTCCGAAACCAGGGGACAGCTGAAGCTTTCTTT. Its protein reads: CASSFRNQGTAEAFF.